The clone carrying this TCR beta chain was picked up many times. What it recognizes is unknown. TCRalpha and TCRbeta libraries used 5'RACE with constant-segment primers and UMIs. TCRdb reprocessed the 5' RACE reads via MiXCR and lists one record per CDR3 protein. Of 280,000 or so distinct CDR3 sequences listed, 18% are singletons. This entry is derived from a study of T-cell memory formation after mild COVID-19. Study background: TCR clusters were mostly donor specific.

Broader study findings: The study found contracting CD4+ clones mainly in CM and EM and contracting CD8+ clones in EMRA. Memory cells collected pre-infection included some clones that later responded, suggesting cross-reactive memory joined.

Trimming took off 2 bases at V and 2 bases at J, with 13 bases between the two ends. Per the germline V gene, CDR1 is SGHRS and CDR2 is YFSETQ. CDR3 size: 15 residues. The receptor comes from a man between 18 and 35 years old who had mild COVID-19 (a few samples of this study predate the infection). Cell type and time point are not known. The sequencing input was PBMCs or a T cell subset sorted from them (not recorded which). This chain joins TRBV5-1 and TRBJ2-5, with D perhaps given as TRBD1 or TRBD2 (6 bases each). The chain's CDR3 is CASSLGGTTQETQYF. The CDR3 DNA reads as TGCGCCAGCAGCTTAGGGGGGACCACACAAGAGACCCAGTACTTC.